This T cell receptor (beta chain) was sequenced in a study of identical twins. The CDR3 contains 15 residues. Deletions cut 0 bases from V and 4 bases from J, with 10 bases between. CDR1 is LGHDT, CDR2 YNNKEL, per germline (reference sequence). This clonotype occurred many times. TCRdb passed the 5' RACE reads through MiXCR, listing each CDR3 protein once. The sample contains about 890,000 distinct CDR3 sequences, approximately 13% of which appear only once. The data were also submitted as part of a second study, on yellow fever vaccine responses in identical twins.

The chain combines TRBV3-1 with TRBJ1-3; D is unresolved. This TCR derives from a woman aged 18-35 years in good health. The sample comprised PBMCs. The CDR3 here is CASSQEVAAGNTIYF. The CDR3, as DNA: TGTGCCAGCAGCCAAGAAGTGGCAGCAGGAAACACCATATATTTT.